A single sample gave rise to the 9 T cell receptor beta chains below, sequenced in a study of Graves' ophthalmopathy and Graves' hyperthyroidism. The study amplified TCR beta CDR3 regions using RNA transcripts. HTBI primers primed a first-round RT-PCR, and a second-round multiplex PCR followed. TCRdb itself ran the multiplex PCR reads through MiXCR, one entry per CDR3 protein. The data contain around 1,200,000 distinct CDR3 sequences, about two fifths of them singletons. The sequenced sample consisted of peripheral blood or thyroid tissue (not recorded which). All receptors derive from an adult man with Graves' hyperthyroidism.

The V call is TRBV6-5, the J call TRBJ1-1; D might be TRBD1 (6 bases). CDR3 size: 15 residues. Germline V CDR1 and CDR2: MNHEY, SVGAGI. The V gene lost 8 bases and the J gene lost 5 bases, with 21 bases spanning the gap. Written as DNA, the CDR3 is TGTGCCAGCCAAATCACTCCCGGGGGGCGAACTGAAGCTTTCTTT. Its protein is CASQITPGGRTEAFF.

The V gene is TRBV20-1, the J gene TRBJ2-5; D remains ambiguous. V shed 0 bases and J shed 2 bases, with 7 bases lying between them. CDR1 and CDR2 from the germline V gene are DFQATT and SNEGSKA (reference sequence). The CDR3 sequence is 13 residues long. The CDR3 sequence is CSARDLFQETQYF. Here the CDR3 DNA reads TGCAGTGCTAGAGATCTTTTTCAAGAGACCCAGTACTTC.

This clonotype was counted many times. This rearrangement joins TRBV20-1 to TRBJ2-7; the match to TRBD2 covers 13 bases. Germline-derived CDR1 and CDR2 are DFQATT and SNEGSKA (reference sequence). With V trimmed by 4 bases and J by 5 bases, 5 bases remained unmatched. CDR3 size: 14 residues. CDR3 residues: CSATRLAGGNEQYF. CDR3 nucleotide sequence: TGCAGTGCTACCCGACTAGCGGGAGGCAACGAGCAGTACTTC.

The gene calls are TRBV5-1 and TRBJ1-4; D gene unclear. The V and J ends lost 7 bases and 5 bases respectively, with 21 bases between them. Germline-derived CDR1 and CDR2 are SGHRS and YFSETQ. CDR3 size: 16 residues. The CDR3 DNA reads TGCGCCAGCGTCGGTGAGCCGGAACCGGGGAATGAAAAACTGTTTTTT. This encodes CASVGEPEPGNEKLFF.

This clonotype was detected only once. The CDR3 loop is CASSLDAPGNYGYTF. In nucleotides, the CDR3 is TGCGCCAGCAGCTTGGATGCTCCAGGGAACTATGGCTACACCTTC. The chain links TRBV5-1 to TRBJ1-2; D is perhaps TRBD1 (5 bases). CDR1 is SGHRS and CDR2 is YFSETQ in the germline V gene. This CDR3 spans 15 amino acids. Trimming stripped 0 bases from V and 2 bases from J, with 11 bases between.

This clonotype was picked up a small number of times. The chain is built from TRBV11-2 and TRBJ1-1; TRBD1 agrees at 9 bases. The junction had 2 bases not matched to a gene; V was cut back by 3 bases and J by 0 bases. This CDR3 is 15 amino acids long. CDR1 SGHAT and CDR2 FQNNGV come from the germline V gene. CDR3 DNA sequence: TGTGCCAGCAGCTTTGACAGGGGGGTGAACACTGAAGCTTTCTTT. Translation gives CASSFDRGVNTEAFF.

This clonotype was seen only a few times. The chain joins TRBV7-2 to TRBJ2-7, with TRBD1 matching over 8 bases. Germline trimming cut 3 bases from V and 4 bases from J; bases unmatched to any gene: 5. CDR1 is SGHTA, CDR2 FQGNSA, per germline. The CDR3 has 14 amino acids. The CDR3 loop is CASSLDRATYEQYF. CDR3 nucleotides: TGTGCCAGCAGCTTGGACAGGGCGACTTACGAGCAGTACTTC.

The chain joins TRBV6-5 to TRBJ2-6, with D unresolved. CDR3 length equals 16 residues. The V gene lost 2 bases and the J gene lost 1 base, with 9 bases spanning the gap. The germline V gene encodes CDR1 MNHEY and CDR2 SVGAGI. In DNA form, the CDR3 reads TGTGCCAGCAGTTACGGGCAGGCATCTGGGGCCAACGTCCTGACTTTC. Its translation: CASSYGQASGANVLTF.

Only a few counts were recorded for this clonotype. The chain is built from TRBV6-2 or TRBV6-3 and TRBJ2-7, with D unclear. The V and J ends lost 7 bases and 4 bases respectively, with 11 bases between them. This CDR3 contains 12 residues. Germline lookup yields CDR1 MNHEY and CDR2 SVGEGT. The CDR3 protein is CASNQGKYEQYF. CDR3 nucleotide sequence: TGTGCCAGCAACCAAGGGAAATACGAGCAGTACTTC.